These 15 T cell receptor beta chains share one sample of origin, sequenced in a study of T cell responses to AZD1222 COVID-19 vaccine (dated by TCRdb to the early 2020s). Library creation used the immunoSEQ multiplex PCR assay. The immuneACCESS repertoire file appears here via TCRdb, limited to in-frame rearrangements. These files lack a portion of the clones; in checked studies, under half of the deficit traces to unresolved V genes, and the cause of the others is not known. A total of about 170,000 clones appear in this sample, approximately 95% of them only once. The biggest ten clones account for around 4.3% of the sample. The intended sense of this specimen's time point label: baseline before first vaccination. Sequences were derived from peripheral blood, sampled on day 0 of AZD1222 vaccination. Every receptor here comes from an adult in good health.

This chain joins TRBV10-3 and TRBJ2-1; 8 nucleotides match TRBD2. Germline-derived CDR1 and CDR2 are ENHRY and SYGVKD. The V and J ends lost 10 bases and 7 bases, in that order; junction bases with no gene match: 15. The CDR3 is 15 residues long. The CDR3 nucleotides read TGTGCCACCCTGACTAGCGACATCCCAGGGAATGAGCAGTTCTTC. Amino acids: CATLTSDIPGNEQFF.

The V call is TRBV19, the J call TRBJ2-7; D assignment may be TRBD1 or TRBD2 (5 bases each). CDR3 length: 14 residues. V lost 5 bases to trimming and J lost 6 bases, with 17 bases between them. The germline gives CDR1 LNHDA, CDR2 SQIVND (reference sequence). The CDR3 DNA reads TGTGCCAGTAGTCGGGCAGGGAGAGACGGCGAGCAGTACTTC. Protein sequence: CASSRAGRDGEQYF.

This chain links TRBV2 with TRBJ1-5; TRBD1 matches at 8 bases. Germline V CDR1 and CDR2: SNHLY, FYNNEI. Germline trimming cut 6 bases from V and 3 bases from J; bases unmatched to any gene: 10. This CDR3 has 16 amino acids. The CDR3 region is CASREGQAIANQPQHF. CDR3 sequence (DNA): TGTGCCAGCAGGGAGGGACAGGCGATCGCCAATCAGCCCCAGCATTTT. Full variable domain (rest looked up from reference TRBV2 and TRBJ1-5): EPEVTQTPSHQVTQMGQEVILRCVPISNHLYFYWYRQILGQKVEFLVSFYNNEISEKSEIFDDQFSVERPDGSNFTLKIRSTKLEDSAMYFCASREGQAIANQPQHFGDGTRLSIL.

This clone was picked up one time. J is TRBJ1-2 and V is TRBV2; D may be TRBD1 (6 bases). Germline CDR1 and CDR2: SNHLY and FYNNEI. The CDR3 is 12 residues long. V dropped 4 bases and J dropped 6 bases, with 9 bases sitting between them. The chain's CDR3 is CASSVQGDGYTF. CDR3 nucleotide sequence: TGTGCCAGCAGTGTACAGGGCGATGGCTACACCTTC. Looking up the rest from reference TRBV2 and TRBJ1-2 gives the full variable domain: EPEVTQTPSHQVTQMGQEVILRCVPISNHLYFYWYRQILGQKVEFLVSFYNNEISEKSEIFDDQFSVERPDGSNFTLKIRSTKLEDSAMYFCASSVQGDGYTFGSGTRLTVV.

The chain is built from TRBV6-5 and TRBJ2-2; 9 nucleotides line up with TRBD2. This CDR3 is 15 amino acids long. The V and J ends lost 1 base and 6 bases, in that order; junction bases with no gene match: 3. Germline V CDR1 and CDR2: MNHEY, SVGAGI. The CDR3 sequence: CASSYLAGASGELFF. CDR3 nucleotides: TGTGCCAGCAGTTACTTAGCGGGGGCCTCCGGGGAGCTGTTTTTT.

The rearrangement uses TRBV15 and TRBJ1-1, with D possibly matching TRBD1 (6 bases). Trimming pared 0 bases from V and 5 bases from J, leaving 22 bases between. The CDR3 has 18 residues. Looked up from germline, CDR1 is LNHNV and CDR2 is YYDKDF (reference sequence). The CDR3 DNA is TGTGCCACCAGCAGAGAGTCGTCAGGTGCAGGGGCGAGGACTGAAGCTTTCTTT. As protein: CATSRESSGAGARTEAFF.

The J gene is TRBJ1-1, the V gene TRBV27, with D tentatively TRBD1 (5 bases). Germline V gives CDR1 MNHEY, CDR2 SMNVEV (reference sequence). The CDR3 loop spans 13 amino acids. Trimming pared 4 bases from V and 10 bases from J, leaving 16 bases between. The CDR3 region has the DNA TGTGCCAGCAGTTGGGGACTGGGCTGGGGAGCTTTCTTT. The encoded protein is CASSWGLGWGAFF.

J is TRBJ1-5 and V is TRBV28, with 7 bases identical to TRBD1. The CDR3 totals 15 residues. Unmatched junction bases numbered 5, after V lost 2 bases and J lost 4 bases. Germline lookup yields CDR1 MDHEN and CDR2 SYDVKM. The CDR3 DNA follows: TGTGCCAGCAGTTTAGGGGGACAGACTAATCAGCCCCAGCATTTT. Its protein product is CASSLGGQTNQPQHF.

The chain employs TRBV27 and TRBJ2-2; 8 bases map to TRBD1. Trimming cost V 2 bases and J 3 bases; bases outside gene matches: 5. The CDR3 totals 16 residues. CDR1 and CDR2 (germline): MNHEY, SMNVEV (reference sequence). The CDR3 protein is CASSLEWTGYTGELFF. CDR3 coding DNA: TGTGCCAGCAGTTTAGAGTGGACAGGGTACACCGGGGAGCTGTTTTTT.

V and J are TRBV5-6 and TRBJ1-5, with TRBD1 as a possible D gene (6 bases). This CDR3 region has 14 residues. CDR1 and CDR2 from the germline V gene are SGHDT and YYEEEE. Trimming left V 4 bases short and J 2 bases short, with 10 bases between. For the CDR3, the DNA is TGTGCCAGCAGCGCAGGGGCTGGCAATCAGCCCCAGCATTTT. Translating it yields CASSAGAGNQPQHF.

The CDR3 nucleotides read TGTGCCAGCAGCAAAAATTACAGGGGAATACATGGCTACACCTTC. This translates into CASSKNYRGIHGYTF. V usage is TRBV21-1 and J usage is TRBJ1-2; TRBD1 is taken as the D call from the table, unchecked against the DNA. TRBV21-1 corresponds to a pseudogene. This CDR3 spans 15 amino acids.

This clone occurred once. The chain combines TRBV2 with TRBJ2-7, with TRBD1 identical over 8 bases. With 4 bases clipped from V and 2 bases from J, the junction kept 4 bases outside the gene matches. The germline gives CDR1 SNHLY, CDR2 FYNNEI. This CDR3 has 14 amino acids. The CDR3 loop is CASSAGTGPYEQYF. In DNA form, the CDR3 reads TGTGCCAGCAGTGCCGGGACAGGACCCTACGAGCAGTACTTC.

The chain carries TRBV6-4 and TRBJ2-2; perhaps TRBD2 as D (6 bases). This CDR3 has 14 residues. V lost 6 bases to trimming and J lost 0 bases, with 8 bases between them. CDR1 and CDR2 from the germline V gene are MRHNA and SNTAGT. This CDR3 is CASRPGANTGELFF. The CDR3 DNA reads as TGTGCCAGCAGACCGGGGGCGAACACCGGGGAGCTGTTTTTT.

V usage is TRBV15 and J usage is TRBJ2-7, with TRBD1 as a possible D gene (6 bases). The CDR3 covers 13 residues. Trimming removed 5 bases from V and 4 bases from J, with 12 bases in between. Germline CDR1 and CDR2: LNHNV and YYDKDF (reference sequence). CDR3 region: CATSRYRAYEQYF. CDR3 in DNA: TGTGCCACCAGCCGGTACAGGGCATACGAGCAGTACTTC.

The CDR3 DNA reads TGTGCCAGTAGTATAACGGGCCAATATAATTCACCCCTCCACTTT. It translates to CASSITGQYNSPLHF. The rearrangement uses TRBV19 and TRBJ1-6; D uncertain. The CDR3 sequence is 15 residues long. V lost 2 bases, J lost 4 bases, and 9 bases lay in between. Per the germline V gene, CDR1 is LNHDA and CDR2 is SQIVND (reference sequence).